This is a list of T cell receptor beta chains from one sample in a study of OX40 agonist ivuxolimab in advanced cancers. Measured with immunoSEQ multiplex PCR; TCRdb has only the in-frame clones, and not every one. The table has tens of thousands of clones, 75% to 85% seen once. The sequences come from CD4+ or CD8+ T cells sorted from blood, collected in a trial of the OX40 agonist ivuxolimab. These TCRs come from an adult with an advanced solid tumor such as melanoma, head and neck, liver or kidney cancer. Each CDR3 is given with its conserved first and last residue. The D gene is left open where the match is weak. Clone sizes are given selectively: once, few, many, or a class where the clone is expanded.

CDR3aa | CDR3nt | abundance | v_gene | d_gene | j_gene
CASSQVGTNYNEQFF | TGTGCCAGCAGCCAGGTAGGGACAAATTACAATGAGCAGTTCTTC | - | TRBV4-2 | - | TRBJ2-1
CASSLQGTSAIAQYF | TGTGCCAGCAGCTTACAAGGGACTAGTGCCATCGCGCAGTACTTC | - | TRBV11-2 | TRBD2 | TRBJ2-7
CAWSPVEAFF | TGTGCCTGGAGTCCTGTTGAAGCTTTCTTT | few | TRBV30 | - | TRBJ1-1
CASSVTGGDSPLHF | TGTGCCAGCAGTGTGACAGGGGGCGATTCACCCCTCCACTTT | - | TRBV2 | TRBD1 | TRBJ1-6
CASSPYQETQYF | TGTGCCAGCTCACCCTACCAAGAGACCCAGTACTTC | - | TRBV18 | - | TRBJ2-5
CASGTSGNNEQFF | TGTGCCAGCGGGACTAGCGGAAACAATGAGCAGTTCTTC | - | TRBV2 | TRBD2 | TRBJ2-1
CASSSAGTRVGYEQYF | TGTGCCAGCAGTAGTGCTGGGACTAGGGTTGGGTACGAGCAGTACTTC | - | TRBV6-6 | TRBD2 | TRBJ2-7
CASSLYPQGQGDEQFF | TGTGCCAGCAGCTTATACCCCCAGGGACAGGGAGATGAGCAGTTCTTC | few | TRBV11-2 | TRBD1 | TRBJ2-1
CASSSQGQGGGQPQHF | TGTGCCAGTAGTTCCCAGGGACAGGGGGGCGGTCAGCCCCAGCATTTT | - | TRBV19 | TRBD1 | TRBJ1-5
CASSQQVVADTQYF | TGCGCCAGCAGCCAACAGGTTGTCGCAGATACGCAGTATTTT | - | TRBV4-3 | - | TRBJ2-3
CASSPGTARTDTQYF | TGCGCCAGCAGCCCCGGGACAGCTCGCACAGATACGCAGTATTTT | - | TRBV5-1 | TRBD1 | TRBJ2-3
CASSLGRTQETQYF | TGTGCCAGCAGTTTAGGGAGGACTCAAGAGACCCAGTACTTC | - | TRBV28 | - | TRBJ2-5
CAIRSGGPPTDTQYF | TGTGCCATCAGGAGCGGGGGGCCTCCCACAGATACGCAGTATTTT | - | TRBV10-3 | TRBD2 | TRBJ2-3
CASSLDRGNEKLFF | TGCGCCAGCAGCCTGGACAGGGGTAATGAAAAACTGTTTTTT | few | TRBV4-3 | TRBD1 | TRBJ1-4
CASSATTKDTQYF | TGTGCCAGCAGCGCCACTACTAAAGATACGCAGTATTTT | - | TRBV5-4 | - | TRBJ2-3
CASSIYIRDHTEAFF | TGCGCCAGCAGCATCTACATCCGGGACCACACTGAAGCTTTCTTT | - | TRBV5-1 | - | TRBJ1-1
CSVELNYGYTF | TGCAGCGTTGAATTGAACTATGGCTACACCTTC | - | TRBV29-1 | - | TRBJ1-2
CASSPQGTSYNEQFF | TGTGCCAGCTCACCTCAGGGTACCTCCTACAATGAGCAGTTCTTC | - | TRBV18 | - | TRBJ2-1
CAIRIDRGRGYTF | TGTGCCATCAGGATCGACAGGGGACGGGGCTACACCTTC | - | TRBV10-3 | TRBD1 | TRBJ1-2
CSVGSDRGTYEQYF | TGCAGCGTTGGATCGGACAGGGGTACCTACGAGCAGTACTTC | - | TRBV29-1 | TRBD1 | TRBJ2-7
CASSPQGDYGYTF | TGTGCCAGCAGCCCCCAGGGAGACTATGGCTACACCTTC | - | TRBV7-3 | - | TRBJ1-2
CASSPTSLGLAGVHYEQYF | TGTGCCAGTAGCCCAACCTCCCTCGGACTAGCGGGAGTTCACTACGAGCAGTACTTC | few | TRBV19 | TRBD2 | TRBJ2-7
CSVDPIMNTEAFF | TGCAGCGTCGACCCGATTATGAACACTGAAGCTTTCTTT | once | TRBV29-1 | - | TRBJ1-1
CASSLALAVKVRGDTQYF | TGTGCCAGCAGCTTGGCGTTAGCGGTGAAGGTCCGGGGGGATACGCAGTATTTT | once | TRBV5-5 | - | TRBJ2-3
CASSEGPGTDTQYF | TGTGCCAGCAGTGAAGGGCCGGGGACAGATACGCAGTATTTT | - | TRBV6-4 | - | TRBJ2-3
CAWRSGGLEYF | TGTGCCTGGAGGTCGGGCGGGTTGGAGTACTTC | - | TRBV30 | - | TRBJ2-7
CASTDTGTGANVLTF | TGTGCCAGCACCGATACAGGGACTGGGGCCAACGTCCTGACTTTC | - | TRBV6-5 | - | TRBJ2-6
CASSQSGGTENEKLFF | TGTGCCAGCAGCCAAAGCGGGGGGACAGAGAATGAAAAACTGTTTTTT | - | TRBV4-2 | TRBD1 | TRBJ1-4
CASNGATNANYGYTF | TGTGCCAGCAACGGAGCGACGAATGCTAACTATGGCTACACCTTC | - | TRBV28 | - | TRBJ1-2
CASSLRTSGPYEQYF | TGTGCCAGCAGCCTCCGTACTAGCGGTCCCTACGAGCAGTACTTC | - | TRBV7-3 | TRBD2 | TRBJ2-7
CASSFAGGDTQYF | TGTGCCAGCAGCTTTGCAGGGGGGGATACGCAGTATTTT | - | TRBV11-3 | - | TRBJ2-3
CASRGQFEAFF | TGTGCCAGCAGGGGACAGTTTGAAGCTTTCTTT | few | TRBV2 | TRBD1 | TRBJ1-1
CASSRFLGLAVNNEQFF | TGCGCCAGCAGCCGATTCCTCGGACTAGCAGTTAACAATGAGCAGTTCTTC | - | TRBV4-3 | TRBD2 | TRBJ2-1
CASSPGNEQFF | TGTGCCAGCTCACCAGGGAATGAGCAGTTCTTC | few | TRBV18 | - | TRBJ2-1
CASSLGAPGATDTQYF | TGTGCCAGCAGCTTGGGGGCCCCCGGGGCTACAGATACGCAGTATTTT | - | TRBV7-2 | - | TRBJ2-3
CASSVGALAGGTDTQYF | TGTGCCAGCAGCGTAGGGGCCCTCGCGGGTGGGACAGATACGCAGTATTTT | - | TRBV9 | - | TRBJ2-3
CASRQQVVPEAFF | TGTGCCAGCAGACAACAGGTTGTTCCTGAAGCTTTCTTT | - | TRBV28 | - | TRBJ1-1
CASSPVTGRQSNTGELFF | TGTGCCAGCTCACCCGTCACTGGACGACAGAGTAACACCGGGGAGCTGTTTTTT | - | TRBV18 | - | TRBJ2-2
CASRPRRATNEKLFF | TGTGCCAGCAGGCCCAGAAGGGCAACTAATGAAAAACTGTTTTTT | - | TRBV11-2 | - | TRBJ1-4
CASSPGTANTEAFF | TGCGCCAGCAGCCCCGGGACAGCGAACACTGAAGCTTTCTTT | - | TRBV5-1 | TRBD1 | TRBJ1-1
CASSIKTGGNTGELFF | TGTGCCAGTAGTATTAAGACAGGGGGTAACACCGGGGAGCTGTTTTTT | - | TRBV19 | TRBD1 | TRBJ2-2
CASSRMEGGIYGYTF | TGTGCCAGCAGCCGCATGGAGGGAGGGATCTATGGCTACACCTTC | once | TRBV5-5 | - | TRBJ1-2
CASSYSGRGSRNIQYF | TGTGCCAGCAGTTACTCGGGCAGGGGGAGCCGAAACATTCAGTACTTC | few | TRBV6-5 | TRBD1 | TRBJ2-4
CASSTTSGGVNEQFF | TGTGCCAGCAGCACTACTAGCGGGGGGGTAAATGAGCAGTTCTTC | - | TRBV13 | TRBD2 | TRBJ2-1
CASSMWAENYGYTF | TGTGCCAGTAGTATGTGGGCAGAGAACTATGGCTACACCTTC | - | TRBV19 | - | TRBJ1-2
CASSQEELAGGGEQYF | TGTGCCAGCAGCCAAGAGGAACTAGCGGGAGGGGGTGAGCAGTACTTC | - | TRBV4-2 | TRBD2 | TRBJ2-7
CASSALAENTGELFF | TGTGCCAGCAGTGCCTTAGCGGAGAACACCGGGGAGCTGTTTTTT | - | TRBV6-1 | - | TRBJ2-2
CASSSTGTGTLPTNEKLFF | TGCGCCAGCAGTTCAACCGGGACAGGAACACTTCCAACTAATGAAAAACTGTTTTTT | once | TRBV5-1 | TRBD1 | TRBJ1-4
CASSNWDSPLGNEQFF | TGTGCCAGCAGCAATTGGGACTCTCCCCTGGGCAATGAGCAGTTCTTC | once | TRBV5-6 | - | TRBJ2-1
CAISDRSWGTIDEQYF | TGTGCCATCAGTGATAGGAGTTGGGGGACAATAGACGAGCAGTACTTC | - | TRBV10-3 | - | TRBJ2-7
CAISDRLSGELFF | TGTGCCATCAGTGATCGGCTATCCGGGGAGCTGTTTTTT | - | TRBV10-3 | - | TRBJ2-2
CAISESGRVADAYNEQFF | TGTGCCATCAGTGAGTCCGGGAGGGTAGCGGACGCCTACAATGAGCAGTTCTTC | - | TRBV10-3 | TRBD2 | TRBJ2-1